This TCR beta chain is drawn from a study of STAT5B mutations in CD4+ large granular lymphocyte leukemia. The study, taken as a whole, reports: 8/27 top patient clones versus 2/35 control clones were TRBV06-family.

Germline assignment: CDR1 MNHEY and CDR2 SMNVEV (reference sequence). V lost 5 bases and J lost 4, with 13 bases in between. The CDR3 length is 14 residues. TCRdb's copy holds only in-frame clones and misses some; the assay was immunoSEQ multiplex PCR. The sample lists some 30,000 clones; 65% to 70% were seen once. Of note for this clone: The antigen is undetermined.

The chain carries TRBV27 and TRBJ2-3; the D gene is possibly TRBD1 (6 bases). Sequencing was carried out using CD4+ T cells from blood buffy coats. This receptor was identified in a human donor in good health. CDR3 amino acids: CASSRTGNPDTQYF. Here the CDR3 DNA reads TGTGCCAGCAGTCGTACAGGGAACCCAGATACGCAGTATTTT.